The entry below describes one T cell receptor (beta chain). The sample belongs to a study of blood T cell repertoires in COVID-19. Germline CDR1 and CDR2: SGHVS and FQNEAQ. The CDR3 length is 16 residues. V was pared by 2 bases and J by 10 bases, with 14 bases of the junction left unmatched. Repertoires were generated with immunoSEQ multiplex PCR, while TCRdb's copy carries only in-frame clones and drops some. Among fewer than 350,000 clones, approximately 80% were seen once, and the ten largest hold 2.5% to 3%. The chain has TRBV7-8 and TRBJ2-1; 7 bases line up with TRBD2. The clonotype comes from a woman aged 55-70 years with active or convalescent COVID-19. Sequenced input: peripheral blood. Here the CDR3 reads CASSLRAPRGIGEQFF. The CDR3 DNA is TGTGCCAGCAGCTTAAGAGCACCGCGGGGGATTGGAGAGCAGTTCTTC.